Below, one TCR beta chain is given with its context. The target of this receptor is not known. Within one base of it there is no much larger clone, and no base qualities were kept. In light of the paper, this sample's treatment or condition label describes: oral pan-JAK inhibitor, 5-10 mg twice daily. From alopecia areata patients, peripheral blood was collected along with lesional scalp punch biopsies. PBMCs were isolated by density centrifugation and stained for CD3, CD4 and CD8, and CD4+ and CD8+ T cells were sorted on a FACSAria. Measured from the cysteine to the phenylalanine, the CDR3 is 14 residues long. The only DNA kept is the CDR3, 42 bases in frame from the first base. V and J lose 5 bases and 7 bases, and a span of 18 bases separates them. CDR1 and CDR2 are drawn from the germline V gene: WSHSY, SAAADI. This specimen belongs to a study of CD8+ T cells in alopecia areata (dated by TCRdb to about 2018). In terms of the full investigation: The treated patients took part in an open-label pilot trial in which moderate-to-severe alopecia areata was treated with oral tofacitinib at 5 to 10 mg twice daily. The SALT score, which quantifies the percentage of affected scalp surface area, was used to measure disease severity in treated patients. In humans, TCRbeta sequencing was performed on scalp tissue and on sorted CD4+ and CD8+ peripheral blood T cells from healthy controls and from patients with patchy or totalis/universalis alopecia areata. RNA was obtained with the PAXgene miRNA kit for fixed scalp, the miRNeasy kit for PBMCs, and the RNeasy kit for mouse skin. TCRbeta CDR3 regions were amplified by immunoSEQ multiplex PCR with 35 Vbeta forward and 13 Jbeta reverse primers. Patients received tofacitinib for 6 to 18 months and were then followed off drug for 6 months to check for delayed response and recurrence. Biopsies were taken from tofacitinib-treated patients at baseline and at 4 and 24 weeks of treatment, and a later scalp biopsy was taken in several of the tofacitinib-treated patients. In both human patients and the C3H/HeJ mouse model, the study applied high-throughput TCRbeta sequencing to look at T cell clonal expansion in alopecia areata. Scalp clonality was compared among normal scalp (n=4), patchy alopecia areata scalp (n=8), and alopecia totalis/universalis scalp (n=8). On the study overall, not on this receptor specifically: TCR sequences shared between patients were less clear than in mice, possibly partly because of HLA diversity in the patient population. Because the treated cohort was small and included a single nonresponder, larger studies are needed to assess links between baseline CD8+ expansion and response. Compared with normal scalp, lesional scalp, particularly in alopecia totalis/universalis, had higher clonality and more expanded CD8+ clones, which suggests antigenic drive. Scalp TCR repertoire analysis is complicated because resident alphabeta T cells in normal human skin are also sequenced, whereas mouse skin is dominated by gammadelta T cells. Tofacitinib significantly lowered scalp clonality and the number of expanded CD8+ clones among the top 100 scalp clones. Many expanded lesional clones were found to persist in scalp and blood during tofacitinib treatment, and relapse after treatment cessation may be partly explained by this persistence.

The library was generated by the immunoSEQ multiplex PCR assay. For TCR sequencing, RNA was extracted from every sample and reverse transcribed into cDNA to serve as template. First-strand cDNA was synthesized using SuperScript III with a 2:1 mix of oligo-dT and random hexamers. A synthetic immune receptor repertoire was used to gauge amplification bias, and whatever bias remained was removed computationally. Per the original workflow: Raw reads were preprocessed to remove errors, and CDR3 was defined according to IMGT conventions as the region from the conserved cysteine to phenylalanine. Clonality was computed as 1 minus the Shannon entropy, with the entropy normalized by log2 of the number of productive unique TCRs. Whether each scalp clone was CD4 or CD8 was inferred by checking scalp TCRbeta sequences against the CD4 and CD8 repertoires from sorted blood. Held by TCRdb, this immuneACCESS table contains in-frame sequences only and omits some clones. Under half of the omission traces to an unresolved V gene where checked; the cause of the rest is unknown. Clone size and the V and J calls come from that table; the DNA yielded D and trimming. For this sample the table gives roughly 92,000 clones, of which more than 65% were detected only once. 17% of the sample is taken by the ten largest.

The rearrangement combines TRBV10-2 with TRBJ2-7; tentative D gene TRBD1, with 5 bases matching. Sequenced material: CD8+ T cells sorted from blood, taken at week 44, from a patient treated with tofacitinib. This clonotype was sampled from a human donor with alopecia areata. CDR3 region: CASSQLQALREQYF. The DNA reads as follows: TGCGCCAGCAGTCAACTACAGGCGCTGCGGGAGCAGTACTTC.